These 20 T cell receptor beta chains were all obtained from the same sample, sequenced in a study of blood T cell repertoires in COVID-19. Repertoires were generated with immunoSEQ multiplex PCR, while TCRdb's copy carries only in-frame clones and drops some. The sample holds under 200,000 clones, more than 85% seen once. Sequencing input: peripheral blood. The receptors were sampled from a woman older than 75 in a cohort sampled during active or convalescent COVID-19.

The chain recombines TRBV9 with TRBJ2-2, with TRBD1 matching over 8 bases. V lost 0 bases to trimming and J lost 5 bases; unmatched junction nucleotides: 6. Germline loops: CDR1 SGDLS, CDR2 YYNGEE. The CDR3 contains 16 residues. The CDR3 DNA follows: TGTGCCAGCAGCGTAGAGCAGGGGGCTCGGACCGGGGAGCTGTTTTTT. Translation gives CASSVEQGARTGELFF. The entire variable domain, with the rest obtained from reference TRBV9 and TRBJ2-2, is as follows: DSGVTQTPKHLITATGQRVTLRCSPRSGDLSVYWYQQSLDQGLQFLIQYYNGEERAKGNILERFSAQQFPDLHSELNLSSLELGDSALYFCASSVEQGARTGELFFGEGSRLTVL.

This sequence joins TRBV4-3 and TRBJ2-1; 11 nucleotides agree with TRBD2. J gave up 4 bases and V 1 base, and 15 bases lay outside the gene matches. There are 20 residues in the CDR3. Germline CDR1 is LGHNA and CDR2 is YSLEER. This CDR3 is CASSQVGLAGGQITYNEQFF. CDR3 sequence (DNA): TGCGCCAGCAGCCAAGTGGGGCTAGCGGGGGGTCAAATCACTTACAATGAGCAGTTCTTC.

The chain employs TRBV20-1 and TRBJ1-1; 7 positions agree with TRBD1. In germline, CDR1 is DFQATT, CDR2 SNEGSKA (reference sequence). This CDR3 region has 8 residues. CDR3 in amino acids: CRPGGAFF. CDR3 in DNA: TGCAGGCCAGGGGGAGCTTTCTTT.

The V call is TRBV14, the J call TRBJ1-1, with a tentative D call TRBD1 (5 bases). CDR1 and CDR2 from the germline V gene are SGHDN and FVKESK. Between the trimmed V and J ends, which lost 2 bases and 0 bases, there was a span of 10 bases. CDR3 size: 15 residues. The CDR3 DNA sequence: TGTGCCAGCAGCCAATGGAGGGACCTGAACACTGAAGCTTTCTTT. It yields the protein CASSQWRDLNTEAFF.

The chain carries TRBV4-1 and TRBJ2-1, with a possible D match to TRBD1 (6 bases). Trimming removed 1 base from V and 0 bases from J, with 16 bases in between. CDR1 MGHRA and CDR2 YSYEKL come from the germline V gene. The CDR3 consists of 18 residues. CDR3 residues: CASSQVTARGSSYNEQFF. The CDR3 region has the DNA TGCGCCAGCAGCCAAGTCACAGCTAGGGGGAGCTCCTACAATGAGCAGTTCTTC.

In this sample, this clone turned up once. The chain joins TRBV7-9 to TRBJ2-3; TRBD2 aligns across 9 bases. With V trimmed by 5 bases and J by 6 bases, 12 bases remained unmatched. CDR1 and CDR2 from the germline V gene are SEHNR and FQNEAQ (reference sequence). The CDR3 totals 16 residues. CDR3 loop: CASSHLAGLSRDTQYF. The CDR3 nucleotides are TGTGCCAGCAGCCACCTAGCGGGACTCTCAAGGGATACGCAGTATTTT.

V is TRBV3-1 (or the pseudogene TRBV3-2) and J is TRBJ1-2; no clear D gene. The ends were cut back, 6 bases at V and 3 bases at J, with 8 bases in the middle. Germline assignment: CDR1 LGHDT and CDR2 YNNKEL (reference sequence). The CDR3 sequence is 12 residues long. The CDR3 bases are TGTGCCAGCAGTCGTTCGGACTATGGCTACACCTTC. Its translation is CASSRSDYGYTF.

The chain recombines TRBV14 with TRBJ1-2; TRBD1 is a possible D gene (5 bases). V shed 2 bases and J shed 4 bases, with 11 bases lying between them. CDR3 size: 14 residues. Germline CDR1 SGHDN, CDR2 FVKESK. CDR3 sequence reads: CASSQFRGGYGYTF. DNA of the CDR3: TGTGCCAGCAGCCAATTCCGGGGGGGCTATGGCTACACCTTC.

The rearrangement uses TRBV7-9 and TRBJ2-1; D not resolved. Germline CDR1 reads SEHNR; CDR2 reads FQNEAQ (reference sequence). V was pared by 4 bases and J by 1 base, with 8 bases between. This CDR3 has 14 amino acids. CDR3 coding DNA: TGTGCCAGCAGCTCGATCCGGTCCTACAATGAGCAGTTCTTC. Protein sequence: CASSSIRSYNEQFF.

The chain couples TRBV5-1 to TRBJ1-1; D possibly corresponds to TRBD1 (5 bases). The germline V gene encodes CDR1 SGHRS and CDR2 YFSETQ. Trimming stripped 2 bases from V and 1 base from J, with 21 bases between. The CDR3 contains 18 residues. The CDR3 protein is CASSLSPDGRGTNTEAFF. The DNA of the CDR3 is TGCGCCAGCAGCTTATCGCCCGACGGGCGGGGCACGAACACTGAAGCTTTCTTT.

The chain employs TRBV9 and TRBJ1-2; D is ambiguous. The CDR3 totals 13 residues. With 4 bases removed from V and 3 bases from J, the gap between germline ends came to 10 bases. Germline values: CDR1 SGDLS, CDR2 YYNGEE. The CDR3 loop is CASSKDGYYGYTF. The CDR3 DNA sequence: TGTGCCAGCAGCAAAGACGGGTACTATGGCTACACCTTC.

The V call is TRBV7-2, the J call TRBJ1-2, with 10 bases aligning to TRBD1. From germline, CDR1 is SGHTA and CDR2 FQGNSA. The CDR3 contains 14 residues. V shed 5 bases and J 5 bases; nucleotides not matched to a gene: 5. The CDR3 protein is CASSLGTGVYGYTF. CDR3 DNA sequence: TGTGCCAGCAGCCTCGGGACAGGGGTTTATGGCTACACCTTC.

CDR3 amino acids: CASSLIGRGNTEAFF. CDR3 nucleotide sequence: TGCGCCAGCAGCTTGATAGGGAGGGGAAACACTGAAGCTTTCTTT. V is TRBV5-1 and J is TRBJ1-1, with D tentatively TRBD1 (5 bases). This CDR3 spans 15 amino acids. The germline V and J ends were trimmed by 1 base and 2 bases, with 12 bases remaining between them. CDR1 is SGHRS and CDR2 is YFSETQ in the germline V gene.

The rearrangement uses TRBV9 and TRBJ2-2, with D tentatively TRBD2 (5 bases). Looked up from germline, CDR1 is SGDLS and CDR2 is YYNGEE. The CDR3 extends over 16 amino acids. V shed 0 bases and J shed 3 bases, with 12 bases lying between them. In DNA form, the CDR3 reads TGTGCCAGCAGCGTAGGTCTAGCCGATTACACCGGGGAGCTGTTTTTT. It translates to CASSVGLADYTGELFF. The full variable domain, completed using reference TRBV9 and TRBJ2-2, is DSGVTQTPKHLITATGQRVTLRCSPRSGDLSVYWYQQSLDQGLQFLIQYYNGEERAKGNILERFSAQQFPDLHSELNLSSLELGDSALYFCASSVGLADYTGELFFGEGSRLTVL.

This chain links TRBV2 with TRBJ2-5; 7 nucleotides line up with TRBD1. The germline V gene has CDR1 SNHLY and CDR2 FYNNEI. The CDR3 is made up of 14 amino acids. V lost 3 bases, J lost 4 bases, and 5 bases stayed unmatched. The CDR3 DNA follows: TGTGCCAGCAGTGACGTCTCAGGGGGAGAGACCCAGTACTTC. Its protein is CASSDVSGGETQYF.

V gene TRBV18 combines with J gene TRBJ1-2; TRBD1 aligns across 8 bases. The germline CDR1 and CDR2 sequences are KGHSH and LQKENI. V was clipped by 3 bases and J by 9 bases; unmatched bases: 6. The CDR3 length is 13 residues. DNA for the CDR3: TGTGCCAGCTCACCCACAGACAGGGGTAGCTACACCTTC. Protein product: CASSPTDRGSYTF.

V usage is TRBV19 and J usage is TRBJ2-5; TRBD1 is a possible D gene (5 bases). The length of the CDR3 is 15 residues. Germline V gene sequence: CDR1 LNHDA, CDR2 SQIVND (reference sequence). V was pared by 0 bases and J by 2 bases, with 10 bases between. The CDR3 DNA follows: TGTGCCAGTAGTATAGACAGACAGACACAAGAGACCCAGTACTTC. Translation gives CASSIDRQTQETQYF.

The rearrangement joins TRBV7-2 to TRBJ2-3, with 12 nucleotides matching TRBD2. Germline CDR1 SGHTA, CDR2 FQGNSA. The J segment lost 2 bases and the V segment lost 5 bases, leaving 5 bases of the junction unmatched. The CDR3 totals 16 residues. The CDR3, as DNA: TGTGCCAGCAGCACAAGGACTAGCGGGATCACAGATACGCAGTATTTT. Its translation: CASSTRTSGITDTQYF.

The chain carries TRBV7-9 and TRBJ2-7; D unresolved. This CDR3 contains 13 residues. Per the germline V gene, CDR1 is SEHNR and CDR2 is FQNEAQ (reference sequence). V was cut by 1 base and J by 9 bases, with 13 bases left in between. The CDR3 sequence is CASSLDSRDWQYF. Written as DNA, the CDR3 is TGTGCCAGCAGCTTAGATAGCCGTGACTGGCAGTACTTC.

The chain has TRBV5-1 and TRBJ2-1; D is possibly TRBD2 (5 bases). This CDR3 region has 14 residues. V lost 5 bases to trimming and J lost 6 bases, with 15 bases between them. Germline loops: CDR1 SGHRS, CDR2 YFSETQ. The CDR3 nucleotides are TGCGCCAGCAGACTGGTCACGGGGAGCAATGAGCAGTTCTTC. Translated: CASRLVTGSNEQFF. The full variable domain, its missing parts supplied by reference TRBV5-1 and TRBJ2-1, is KAGVTQTPRYLIKTRGQQVTLSCSPISGHRSVSWYQQTPGQGLQFLFEYFSETQRNKGNFPGRFSGRQFSNSRSEMNVSTLELGDSALYLCASRLVTGSNEQFFGPGTRLTVL.